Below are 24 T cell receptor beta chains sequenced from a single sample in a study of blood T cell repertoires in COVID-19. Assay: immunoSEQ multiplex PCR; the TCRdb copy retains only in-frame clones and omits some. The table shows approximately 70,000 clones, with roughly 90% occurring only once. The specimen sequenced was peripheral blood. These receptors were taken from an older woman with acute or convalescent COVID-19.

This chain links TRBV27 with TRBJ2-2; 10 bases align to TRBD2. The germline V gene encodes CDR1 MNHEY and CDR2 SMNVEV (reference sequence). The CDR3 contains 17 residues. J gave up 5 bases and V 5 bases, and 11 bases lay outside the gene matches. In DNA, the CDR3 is TGTGCCAGCAGTCCCAAAGCGGGGGGGCGTTTAACCGGGGAGCTGTTTTTT. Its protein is CASSPKAGGRLTGELFF.

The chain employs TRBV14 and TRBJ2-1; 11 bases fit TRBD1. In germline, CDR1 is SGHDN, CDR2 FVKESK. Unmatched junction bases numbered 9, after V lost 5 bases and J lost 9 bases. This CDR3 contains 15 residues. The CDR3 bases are TGTGCCAGCAGCAGGGACAGGGGGAGTTTGGGTGAGCAGTTCTTC. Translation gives CASSRDRGSLGEQFF.

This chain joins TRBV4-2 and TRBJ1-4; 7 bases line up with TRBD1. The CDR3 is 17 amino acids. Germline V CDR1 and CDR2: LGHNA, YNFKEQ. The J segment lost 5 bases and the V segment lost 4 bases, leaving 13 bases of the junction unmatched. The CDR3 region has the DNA TGTGCCAGCAGCCTCGGACCGACAGGGCCTCTCAATGAAAAACTGTTTTTT. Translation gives CASSLGPTGPLNEKLFF.

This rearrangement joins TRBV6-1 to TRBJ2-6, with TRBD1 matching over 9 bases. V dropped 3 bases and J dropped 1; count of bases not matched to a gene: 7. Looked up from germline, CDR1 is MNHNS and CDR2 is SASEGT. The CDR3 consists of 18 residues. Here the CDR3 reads CASSEVGQGLSGANVLTF. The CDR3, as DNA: TGTGCCAGCAGTGAGGTGGGACAGGGCTTGTCTGGGGCCAACGTCCTGACTTTC.

CDR3 coding DNA: TGTGCCAGCGGAGGGCAGAATGAAGAGACCCAGTACTTC. This encodes CASGGQNEETQYF. The chain uses TRBV2 and TRBJ2-5, with a tentative D call TRBD2 (6 bases). This CDR3 is built from 13 residues. V lost 8 bases and J lost 3, with 13 bases in between. From germline, CDR1 is SNHLY and CDR2 FYNNEI.

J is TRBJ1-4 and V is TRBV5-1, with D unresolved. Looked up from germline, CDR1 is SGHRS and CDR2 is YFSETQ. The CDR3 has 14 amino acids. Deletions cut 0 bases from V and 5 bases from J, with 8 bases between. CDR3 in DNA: TGCGCCAGCAGCTTGGGAGGGCGGAATGAAAAACTGTTTTTT. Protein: CASSLGGRNEKLFF.

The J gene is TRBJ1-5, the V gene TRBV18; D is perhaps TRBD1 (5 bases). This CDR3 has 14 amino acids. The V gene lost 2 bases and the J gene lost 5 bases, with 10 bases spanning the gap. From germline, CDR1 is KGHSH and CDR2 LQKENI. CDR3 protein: CASSPTGGDQPQHF. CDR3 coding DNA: TGTGCCAGCTCACCAACGGGGGGGGATCAGCCCCAGCATTTT. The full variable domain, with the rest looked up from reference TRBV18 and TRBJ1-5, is NAGVMQNPRHLVRRRGQEARLRCSPMKGHSHVYWYRQLPEEGLKFMVYLQKENIIDESGMPKERFSAEFPKEGPSILRIQQVVRGDSAAYFCASSPTGGDQPQHFGDGTRLSIL.

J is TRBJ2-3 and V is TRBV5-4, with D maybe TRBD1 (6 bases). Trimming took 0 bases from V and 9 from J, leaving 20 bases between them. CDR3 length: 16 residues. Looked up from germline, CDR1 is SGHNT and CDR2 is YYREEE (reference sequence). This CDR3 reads CASSLEGTRATTTQYF. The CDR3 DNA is TGTGCCAGCAGCTTGGAGGGGACACGGGCCACCACGACGCAGTATTTT.

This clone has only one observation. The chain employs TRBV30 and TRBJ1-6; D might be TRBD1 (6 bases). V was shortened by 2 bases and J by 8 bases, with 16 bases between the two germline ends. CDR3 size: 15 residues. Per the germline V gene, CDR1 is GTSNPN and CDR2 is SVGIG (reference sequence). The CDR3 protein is CAWSPQGYGDSPLHF. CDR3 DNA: TGTGCCTGGAGTCCACAGGGCTATGGGGATTCACCCCTCCACTTT. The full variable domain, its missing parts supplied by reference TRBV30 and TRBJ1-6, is SQTIHQWPATLVQPVGSPLSLECTVEGTSNPNLYWYRQAAGRGLQLLFYSVGIGQISSEVPQNLSASRPQDRQFILSSKKLLLSDSGFYLCAWSPQGYGDSPLHFGNGTRLTVT.

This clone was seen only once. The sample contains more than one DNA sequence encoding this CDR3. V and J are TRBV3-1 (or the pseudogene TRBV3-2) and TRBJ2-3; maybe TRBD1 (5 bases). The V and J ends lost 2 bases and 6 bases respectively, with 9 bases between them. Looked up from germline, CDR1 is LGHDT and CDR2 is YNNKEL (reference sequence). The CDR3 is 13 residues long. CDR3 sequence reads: CASSQSGADTQYF. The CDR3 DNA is TGTGCCAGCAGCCAAAGTGGGGCGGATACGCAGTATTTT.

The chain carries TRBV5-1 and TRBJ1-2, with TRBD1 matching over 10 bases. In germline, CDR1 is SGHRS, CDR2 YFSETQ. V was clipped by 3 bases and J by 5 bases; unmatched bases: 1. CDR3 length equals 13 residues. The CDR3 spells CASSSGQGYGYTF. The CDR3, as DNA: TGCGCCAGCAGCTCGGGACAGGGGTATGGCTACACCTTC.

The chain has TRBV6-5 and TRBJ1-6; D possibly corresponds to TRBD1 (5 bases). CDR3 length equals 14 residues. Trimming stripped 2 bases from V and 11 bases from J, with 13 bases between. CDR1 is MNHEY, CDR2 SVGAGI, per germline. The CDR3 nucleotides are TGTGCCAGCAGTTACCCGGGGGAAAAAACACCCCTCCACTTT. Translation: CASSYPGEKTPLHF.

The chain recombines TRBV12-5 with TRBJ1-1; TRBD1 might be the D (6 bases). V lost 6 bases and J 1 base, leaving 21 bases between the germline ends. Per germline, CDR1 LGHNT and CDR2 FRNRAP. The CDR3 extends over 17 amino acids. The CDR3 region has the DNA TGTGCTAGTGGAGGCTACTGGGGGCCAGACAGGAACACTGAAGCTTTCTTT. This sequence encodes CASGGYWGPDRNTEAFF.

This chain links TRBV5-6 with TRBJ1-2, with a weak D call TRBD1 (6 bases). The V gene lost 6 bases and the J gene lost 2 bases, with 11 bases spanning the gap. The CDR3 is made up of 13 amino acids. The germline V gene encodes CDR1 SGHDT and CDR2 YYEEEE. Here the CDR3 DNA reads TGTGCCAGCAACCCGACAGGCAACTATGGCTACACCTTC. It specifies CASNPTGNYGYTF.

In DNA, the CDR3 is TGCAGCGTGTCCCCGCGGCGAGCCTACAATGAGCAGTTCTTC. This codes for CSVSPRRAYNEQFF. The chain couples TRBV29-1 to TRBJ2-1; D remains ambiguous. Germline V gives CDR1 SQVTM, CDR2 ANQGSEA. Between the trimmed V and J ends, which lost 6 bases and 2 bases, there was a span of 14 bases. The length of the CDR3 is 14 residues.

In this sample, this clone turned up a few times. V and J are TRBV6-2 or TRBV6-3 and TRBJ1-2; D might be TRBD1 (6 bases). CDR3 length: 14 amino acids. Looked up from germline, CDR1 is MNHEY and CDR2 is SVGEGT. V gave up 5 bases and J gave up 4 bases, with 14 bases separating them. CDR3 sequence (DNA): TGTGCCAGCAGTCACACCTTGGACAGCTATGGCTACACCTTC. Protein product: CASSHTLDSYGYTF.

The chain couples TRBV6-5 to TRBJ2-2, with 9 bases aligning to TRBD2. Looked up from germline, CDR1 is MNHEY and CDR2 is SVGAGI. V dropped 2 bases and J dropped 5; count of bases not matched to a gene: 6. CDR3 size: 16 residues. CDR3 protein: CASSYRAGGSTGELFF. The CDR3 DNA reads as TGTGCCAGCAGTTACAGAGCGGGGGGATCAACCGGGGAGCTGTTTTTT.

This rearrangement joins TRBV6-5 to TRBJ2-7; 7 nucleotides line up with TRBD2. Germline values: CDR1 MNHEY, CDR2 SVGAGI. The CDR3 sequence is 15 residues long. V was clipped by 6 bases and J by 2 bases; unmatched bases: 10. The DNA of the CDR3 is TGTGCCAGCAGCTCTAGCGGAGGTGGCGCCTACGAGCAGTACGTC. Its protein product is CASSSSGGGAYEQYV.

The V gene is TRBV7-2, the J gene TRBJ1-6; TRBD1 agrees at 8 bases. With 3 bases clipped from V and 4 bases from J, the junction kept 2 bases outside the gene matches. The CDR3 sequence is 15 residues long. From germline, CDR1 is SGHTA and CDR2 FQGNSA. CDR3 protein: CASSFWTGYNSPLHF. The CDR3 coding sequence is TGTGCCAGCAGCTTCTGGACAGGGTATAATTCACCCCTCCACTTT.

CDR3 residues: CASSLRLAGNNEQFF. The CDR3 DNA reads TGTGCCAGCAGCCTAAGACTAGCGGGGAATAATGAGCAGTTCTTC. The J gene is TRBJ2-1, the V gene TRBV4-2; 11 bases map to TRBD2. The CDR3 extends over 15 amino acids. Germline V lookup: CDR1 LGHNA, CDR2 YNFKEQ. After removal of 4 bases from V and 7 bases from J, the junction contained 6 bases not matched to a gene.

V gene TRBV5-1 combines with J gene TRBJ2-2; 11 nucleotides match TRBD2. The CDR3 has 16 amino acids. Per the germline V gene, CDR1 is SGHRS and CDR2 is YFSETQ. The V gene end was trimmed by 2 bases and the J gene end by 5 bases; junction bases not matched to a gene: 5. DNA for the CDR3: TGCGCCAGCAGCTTACTAGCGGGGGTTCAAACCGGGGAGCTGTTTTTT. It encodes CASSLLAGVQTGELFF.

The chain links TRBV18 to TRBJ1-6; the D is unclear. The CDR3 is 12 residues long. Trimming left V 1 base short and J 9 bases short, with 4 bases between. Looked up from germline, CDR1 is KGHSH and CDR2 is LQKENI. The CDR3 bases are TGTGCCAGCTCACCACGAGGTTCACCCCTCCACTTT. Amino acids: CASSPRGSPLHF.

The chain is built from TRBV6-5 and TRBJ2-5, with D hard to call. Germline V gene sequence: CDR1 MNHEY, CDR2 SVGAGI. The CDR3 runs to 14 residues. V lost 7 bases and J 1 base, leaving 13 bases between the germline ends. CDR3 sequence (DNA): TGTGCCAGCAAGCCGACTTTCGGCCAAGAGACCCAGTACTTC. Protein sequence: CASKPTFGQETQYF.

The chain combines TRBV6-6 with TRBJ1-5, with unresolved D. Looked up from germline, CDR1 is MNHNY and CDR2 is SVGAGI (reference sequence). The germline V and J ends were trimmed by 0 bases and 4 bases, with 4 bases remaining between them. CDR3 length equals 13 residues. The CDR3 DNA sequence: TGTGCCAGCAGTTACTCCTTAAATCAGCCCCAGCATTTT. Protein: CASSYSLNQPQHF.